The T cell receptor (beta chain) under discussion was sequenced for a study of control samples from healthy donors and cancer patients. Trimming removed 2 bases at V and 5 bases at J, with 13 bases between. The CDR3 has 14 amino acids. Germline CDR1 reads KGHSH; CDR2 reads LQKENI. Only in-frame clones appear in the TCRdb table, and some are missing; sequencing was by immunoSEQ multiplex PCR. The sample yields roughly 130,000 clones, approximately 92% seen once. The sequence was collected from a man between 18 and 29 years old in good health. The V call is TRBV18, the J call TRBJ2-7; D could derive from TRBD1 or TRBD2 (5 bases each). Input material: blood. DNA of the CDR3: TGTGCCAGCTCACCAGGGGCGGGCGTTAACGAGCAGTACGTC. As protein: CASSPGAGVNEQYV.